The clone carrying this T cell receptor (beta chain) was seen once. V shed 1 base and J shed 6 bases, with 7 bases lying between them. The CDR3 covers 13 residues. Germline V gene sequence: CDR1 SGHDN, CDR2 FVKESK. Under the authors' procedure: How many nucleated cells were present was estimated from reference gene primer amplification. Clones were sequenced by immunoSEQ multiplex PCR, and TCRdb holds only the in-frame ones, with some missing. V, J and clone size derive from that table, while D and trimming were established from the DNA sequence. Among 43,000 or so clones listed, around 83% were seen once. These data belong to a study of blood T cell repertoires in COVID-19. At the level of the study: Acute and convalescent COVID-19 samples came from the United States, Italy and Spain. T cells, B-cell-depleted T cells, or PBMCs supplied cDNA or gDNA.

The chain joins TRBV14 to TRBJ2-1; D is possibly TRBD2 (6 bases). Material for sequencing was peripheral blood. This receptor was taken from a man aged 55 to 69 with active COVID-19. The CDR3 loop is CASSQGGANEQFF. As DNA, the CDR3 is TGTGCCAGCAGCCAAGGCGGGGCCAATGAGCAGTTCTTC.